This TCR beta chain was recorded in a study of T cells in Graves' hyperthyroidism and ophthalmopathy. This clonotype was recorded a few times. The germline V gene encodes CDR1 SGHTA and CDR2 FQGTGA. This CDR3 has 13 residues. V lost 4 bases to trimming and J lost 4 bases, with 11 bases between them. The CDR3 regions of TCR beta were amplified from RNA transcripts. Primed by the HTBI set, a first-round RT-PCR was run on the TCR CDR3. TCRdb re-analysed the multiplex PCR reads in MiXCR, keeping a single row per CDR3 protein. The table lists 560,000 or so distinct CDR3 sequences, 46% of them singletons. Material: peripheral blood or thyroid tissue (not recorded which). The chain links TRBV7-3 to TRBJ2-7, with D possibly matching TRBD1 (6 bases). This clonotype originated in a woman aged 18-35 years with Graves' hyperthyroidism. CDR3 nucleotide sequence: TGTGCCAGCAGCTCGGACAGATTTTACGAGCAGTACTTC. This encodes CASSSDRFYEQYF.